The source of this T cell receptor beta chain is a study of Graves' ophthalmopathy and Graves' hyperthyroidism. The germline V gene encodes CDR1 DFQATT and CDR2 SNEGSKA (reference sequence). There are 13 residues in the CDR3. Deletions cut 3 bases from V and 4 bases from J, with 12 bases between. This clonotype has a count of ten or more. The authors amplified TCR beta CDR3 regions from RNA transcripts. The first round was an RT-PCR with HTBI primers, and the second round was a multiplex PCR. TCRdb fed the multiplex PCR reads into MiXCR, producing one record per CDR3 protein. The table includes about 400,000 distinct CDR3 sequences, roughly 18% detected once. Pregnant or lactating patients and those with other autoimmune diseases or uncontrolled infections were excluded.

This sequence joins TRBV20-1 and TRBJ1-2; no reliable D call. This sequence originates from a woman between 18 and 29 years old with Graves' ophthalmopathy. Sequencing was done on a sample of peripheral blood. As DNA, the CDR3 is TGCAGTGCTAGGCCCGACCCAAGCTATGGCTACACCTTC. Translation gives CSARPDPSYGYTF.